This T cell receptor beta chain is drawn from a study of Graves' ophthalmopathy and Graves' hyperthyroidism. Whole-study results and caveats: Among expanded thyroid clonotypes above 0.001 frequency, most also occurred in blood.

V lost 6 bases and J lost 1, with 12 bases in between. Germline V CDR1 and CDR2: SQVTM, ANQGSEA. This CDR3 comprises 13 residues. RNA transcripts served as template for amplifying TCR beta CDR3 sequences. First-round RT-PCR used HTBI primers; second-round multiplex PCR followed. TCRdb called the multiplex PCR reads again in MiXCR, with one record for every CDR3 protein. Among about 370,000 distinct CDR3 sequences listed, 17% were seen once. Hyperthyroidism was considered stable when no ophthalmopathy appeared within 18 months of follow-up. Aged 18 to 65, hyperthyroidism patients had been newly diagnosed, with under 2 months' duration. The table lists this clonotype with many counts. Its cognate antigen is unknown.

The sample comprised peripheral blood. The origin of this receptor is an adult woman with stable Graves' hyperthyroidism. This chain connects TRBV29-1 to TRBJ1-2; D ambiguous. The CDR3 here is CSVGISLNYGYTF. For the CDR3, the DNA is TGCAGCGTAGGGATCTCCCTTAACTATGGCTACACCTTC.